Listed below are T cell receptor beta chains from one sample, sequenced in a study of shared clonotypes between healthy human individuals. TCRdb keeps only in-frame clones here, not all; method: immunoSEQ multiplex PCR. The top ten clones hold approximately 0.45% of a sample with roughly 1,500,000 clones, around 98% of them seen once. Sequencing was carried out using naive CD4+ T cells sorted from blood. These receptors were taken from a man aged 25-45 years in good health. Each CDR3 is given with its conserved first and last residue. D genes are given only for firm matches. The size field is filled for only some rows; it gives once, few, many or a size class.

j_call d_call v_call clone_size cdr3_nt cdr3_aa
TRBJ2-5 TRBD2 TRBV5-1 - TGCGCCAGCAGCTCTGGACTAGCGGGAAGGTGGGAGACCCAGTACTTC CASSSGLAGRWETQYF
TRBJ1-5 - TRBV6-6 - TGTGCCAGCAGTTACTTAATAGGTGAGGGCAATCAGCCCCAGCATTTT CASSYLIGEGNQPQHF
TRBJ2-1 - TRBV5-1 - TGCGCCAGCAGCTTGGGACCCCTGGAGACTTATGAGCAGTTCTTC CASSLGPLETYEQFF
TRBJ1-1 - TRBV7-2 - TGTGCCAGCAGCTTAGTCCCAGGGGCATGGCCCGAAGCTTTCTTT CASSLVPGAWPEAFF
TRBJ2-3 TRBD2 TRBV11-2 - TGTGCCAGCAGCCCGCGACTTAGCGGGAGTGCCCCCACAGATACGCAGTATTTT CASSPRLSGSAPTDTQYF
TRBJ2-7 TRBD1 TRBV5-8 - TGTGCCAGCGACCCACAGGGGATATTCCACGAGCAGTACTTC CASDPQGIFHEQYF
TRBJ2-7 - TRBV28 once TGTGCCAGCAGTTGGTTCGGGGGAGCTCAATACGAGCAGTACTTC CASSWFGGAQYEQYF
TRBJ2-5 - TRBV20-1 - TGCAGTGCTAGAAGTAGGGAGACCCAGTACTTC CSARSRETQYF
TRBJ2-3 TRBD2 TRBV18 - TGTGCCAGCTCACCACTAGCGGGAGGGCCCTCAGATACGCAGTATTTT CASSPLAGGPSDTQYF
TRBJ2-3 TRBD2 TRBV9 - TGTGCCAGCAGCGTAGGATACCGGGAGGGCATCTTCACAGATACGCAGTATTTT CASSVGYREGIFTDTQYF
TRBJ1-2 - TRBV28 - TGTGCCAGCAGAACCTCAGGCGGAACTCGAGGCTATGGCTACACCTTC CASRTSGGTRGYGYTF
TRBJ2-1 TRBD1 TRBV7-2 - TGTGCCAGCAGCTTCCTGACAGGGGGGAATGAGCAGTTCTTC CASSFLTGGNEQFF
TRBJ1-3 - TRBV14 - TGTGCCAGCAAGGTGCGGTCCTCTGGAAACACCATATATTTT CASKVRSSGNTIYF
TRBJ2-2 - TRBV9 - TGTGCCAGCAGCGAATCCGCCGGCAAGCGGCCGAACACCGGGGAGCTGTTTTTT CASSESAGKRPNTGELFF
TRBJ1-5 - TRBV5-4 - TGTGCCAGCAGCTACGCAGGGAGTAGCAATCAGCCCCAGCATTTT CASSYAGSSNQPQHF
TRBJ2-7 - TRBV12-2 - TGTGCAAGTCGCTTAGCAGGGGGGACAGGGGCCCTACAGTACTTC CASRLAGGTGALQYF
TRBJ2-1 - TRBV29-1 - TGCAGCGTTGCCCTGACTAGGTTTGAGCAGTTCTTC CSVALTRFEQFF
TRBJ2-1 TRBD2 TRBV18 - TGTGCCAGCTCACCACCGGGGGCTAGCGGGATGAGGAATGAGCAGTTCTTC CASSPPGASGMRNEQFF
TRBJ2-2 - TRBV6-6 - TGTGCCAGCAACCTAATAGGCGGACAAAGGACCGGGGAGCTGTTTTTT CASNLIGGQRTGELFF
TRBJ1-5 - TRBV28 - TGTGCCAGTCATCGGGGGGCAGCTAATCAGCCCCAGCATTTT CASHRGAANQPQHF
TRBJ1-2 TRBD1 TRBV6-6 - TGTGCCAGCAGTCATCCGGACAGGGGTGGCTACACCTTC CASSHPDRGGYTF
TRBJ2-7 - TRBV28 - TGTGCCAGCAGTTTAGAAAGAGGCGAGCAGTACTTC CASSLERGEQYF
TRBJ2-7 - TRBV7-9 - TGTGCCAGCAGCCCGACGACAGGATACGAGCAGTACTTC CASSPTTGYEQYF
TRBJ2-2 - TRBV4-2 - TGTGCCAGCAGCCAAGAGAAAAACACCGGGGAGCTGTTTTTT CASSQEKNTGELFF
TRBJ1-1 - TRBV19 - TGTGCCAGTAGATCCCAAACCGGGGCACGCACTGAAGCTTTCTTT CASRSQTGARTEAFF
TRBJ1-5 - TRBV19 once TGTGCCAGTAGTTGGGGGACGCAGGACCAGCCCCAGCATTTT CASSWGTQDQPQHF
TRBJ2-2 - TRBV7-6 - TGTGCCAGCAGCCTCTTCCGTAGCGCGTTAAATGCAGCGAACACCGGGGAGCTGTTTTTT CASSLFRSALNAANTGELFF
TRBJ2-1 TRBD1 TRBV4-3 - TGCGCCAGCAGCCAAGATTTTAGGACAGGTTGGAATGAGCAGTTCTTC CASSQDFRTGWNEQFF
TRBJ1-2 - TRBV30 - TGTGCCTGGAGCCCCAGAAGGGGGGTCTATGGCTACACCTTC CAWSPRRGVYGYTF
TRBJ2-7 - TRBV5-1 - TGCGCCAGCAGCCTCGGGGTAGGCATTTACTCCTACGAGCAGTACTTC CASSLGVGIYSYEQYF
TRBJ2-3 - TRBV5-1 - TGCGCCAGCAGCTTGTGGGGTCCGGGGGCTTCCACAGATACGCAGTATTTT CASSLWGPGASTDTQYF
TRBJ2-3 TRBD2 TRBV27 - TGTGCCAGCAGTTCCCAAGCTAGCGGGAGAACAGATACGCAGTATTTT CASSSQASGRTDTQYF
TRBJ2-3 - TRBV15 - TGTGCCACCAGCAGAGATCCCACCCCCGAGCCGCAGTATTTT CATSRDPTPEPQYF
TRBJ1-5 TRBD1 TRBV30 - TGTGCCTGGACCAAGACAGGGAGGAATCAGCCCCAGCATTTT CAWTKTGRNQPQHF
TRBJ2-1 - TRBV9 - TGTGCCAGCAGCGTAGCTAGGGGTGAGCAGTTCTTC CASSVARGEQFF
TRBJ2-7 TRBD1 TRBV28 - TGTGCCAGCAACGGACAGGGCTACGAGCAGTACTTC CASNGQGYEQYF
TRBJ2-6 TRBD1 TRBV7-9 - TGTGCCAGCAGCCTTATCACAGGGGCTGGAGGGGCCAACGTCCTGACTTTC CASSLITGAGGANVLTF
TRBJ2-7 - TRBV27 - TGTGCCAGCACCCGGGCCATGGGTTCCTACGAGCAGTACTTC CASTRAMGSYEQYF
TRBJ2-3 - TRBV18 - TGTGCCAGCTCACCTTCCGGGGCACGCACAGATACGCAGTATTTT CASSPSGARTDTQYF
TRBJ2-7 TRBD2 TRBV5-1 - TGCGCCAGCAGCTTTCAGGGACTAGCGGGAGACGAGCAGTACTTC CASSFQGLAGDEQYF
TRBJ1-2 - TRBV15 - TGTGCCACCAGCAGAGATCGGAACAGATATGGCTACACCTTC CATSRDRNRYGYTF
TRBJ2-2 - TRBV4-1 - TGCGCCAGCAGCCCATCTAGACTTAGGGGCACCGGGGAGCTGTTTTTT CASSPSRLRGTGELFF
TRBJ2-3 - TRBV11-1 - TGTGCCAGCAGCCTCGGCCGGGCGGGCACAGATACGCAGTATTTT CASSLGRAGTDTQYF
TRBJ2-5 TRBD2 TRBV5-5 once TGTGCCAGCAGCTTGGGTGGTACTAGCGGGAGAACTGAGACCCAGTACTTC CASSLGGTSGRTETQYF
TRBJ1-4 - TRBV28 - TGTGCCAGCAGTTTGTACAGGACAACAACTAATGAAAAACTGTTTTTT CASSLYRTTTNEKLFF
TRBJ2-3 TRBD2 TRBV7-6 - TGTGCCAGCAGCCGTCCACCGGGACTAGCGGGAGTATGGGGCACAGATACGCAGTATTTT CASSRPPGLAGVWGTDTQYF